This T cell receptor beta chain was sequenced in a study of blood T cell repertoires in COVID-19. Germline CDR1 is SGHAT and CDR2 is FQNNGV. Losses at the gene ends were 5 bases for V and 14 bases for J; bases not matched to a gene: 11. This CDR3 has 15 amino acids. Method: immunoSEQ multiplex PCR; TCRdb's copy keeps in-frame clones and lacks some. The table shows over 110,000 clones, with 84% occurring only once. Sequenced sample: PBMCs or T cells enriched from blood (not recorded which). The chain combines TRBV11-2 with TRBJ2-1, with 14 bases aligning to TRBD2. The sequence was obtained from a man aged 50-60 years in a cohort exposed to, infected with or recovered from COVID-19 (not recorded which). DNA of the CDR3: TGTGCCAGCAGCCCTTTGGGACTAGCGGGAGAGTGGGAGTTCTTC. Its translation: CASSPLGLAGEWEFF.